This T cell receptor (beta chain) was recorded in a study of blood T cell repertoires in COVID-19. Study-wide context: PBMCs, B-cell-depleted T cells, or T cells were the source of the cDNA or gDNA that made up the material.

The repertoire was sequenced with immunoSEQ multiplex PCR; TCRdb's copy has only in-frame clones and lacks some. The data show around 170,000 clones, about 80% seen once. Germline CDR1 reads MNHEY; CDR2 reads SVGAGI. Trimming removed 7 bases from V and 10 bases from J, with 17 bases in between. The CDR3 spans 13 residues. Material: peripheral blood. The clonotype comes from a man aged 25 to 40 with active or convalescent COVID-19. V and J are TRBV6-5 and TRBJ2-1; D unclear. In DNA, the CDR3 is TGTGCCAGCAAGAACTCCGAGGCAGACGAGCAGTTCTTC. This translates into CASKNSEADEQFF.